This TCR beta chain was sequenced during a study of T cell repertoires in cytomegalovirus infection (dated by TCRdb to about 2019). At the level of the whole study: Donor HLA type was relevant to the analysis, because carriage of CMV infection together with the matching HLA type was indicated by public TCR beta signatures.

TCRdb shows the sequencer as Illumina HiSeq 1500. TCRdb applied fastp at Q25 and MiXCR to the public reads, then kept only in-frame beta chains. Each record represents a unique CDR3 protein, reported with the most common genes and DNA among its rows. The sample records about 360,000 distinct CDR3 sequences, around 18% of which are singletons. In total, the top ten clones hold 8.5% to 10% of the sample. The CDR3 runs 16 amino acids, cysteine and phenylalanine included. The CDR3 DNA has 48 bases and is translated from base 1. V is pared back by 4 bases and J by 3 bases, with 18 bases lying between the germline termini. The germline V gene yields SGHVS for CDR1 and FQNEAQ for CDR2. This clonotype was recorded many times. Which antigen it targets is not known. It has no much larger one-base neighbor in the sample; base qualities were not kept. The paper's findings and limits, for the study overall: Cumulative frequency of public TCR beta family members discriminated carriers of CMV infection plus the relevant HLA type in this cohort and an independent approximately 360-donor cohort. In the ex vivo response, HLA-C-restricted CMV-specific TCR beta clonotypes were dominant, and in two of eight donors the single most frequent clonotype came from this HLA-C-restricted group.

Input material: PBMCs. The receptor was derived from a human donor in good health (CMV status not recorded). Some clones in this sample may be carry-over from other donors' samples. The chain is made from TRBV7-8 and TRBJ1-1; the D gene identity is not certain. The CDR3 sequence is CASSYYGGSIDTEAFF. At the DNA level, the sequence is TGTGCCAGCAGCTATTACGGAGGATCAATTGACACTGAAGCTTTCTTT.